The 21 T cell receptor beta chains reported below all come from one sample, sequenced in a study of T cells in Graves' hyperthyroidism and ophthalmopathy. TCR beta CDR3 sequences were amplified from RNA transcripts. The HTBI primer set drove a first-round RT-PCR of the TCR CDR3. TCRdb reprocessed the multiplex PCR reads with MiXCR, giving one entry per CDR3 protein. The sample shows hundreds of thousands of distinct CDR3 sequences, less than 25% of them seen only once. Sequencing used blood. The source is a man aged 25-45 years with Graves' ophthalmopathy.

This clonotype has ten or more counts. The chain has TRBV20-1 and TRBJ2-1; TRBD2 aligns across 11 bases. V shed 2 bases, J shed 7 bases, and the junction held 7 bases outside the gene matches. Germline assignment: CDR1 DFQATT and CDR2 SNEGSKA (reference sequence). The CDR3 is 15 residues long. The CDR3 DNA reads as TGCAGTGCTAGACCGACTAGCGGGAATCGTAATGAGCAGTTCTTC. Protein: CSARPTSGNRNEQFF.

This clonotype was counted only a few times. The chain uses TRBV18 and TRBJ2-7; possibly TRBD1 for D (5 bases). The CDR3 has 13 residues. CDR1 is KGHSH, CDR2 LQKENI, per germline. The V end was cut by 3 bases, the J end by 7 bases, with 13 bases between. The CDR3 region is CASSPDSLGEQYF. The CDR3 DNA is TGTGCCAGCTCACCCGACAGTTTGGGGGAGCAGTACTTC.

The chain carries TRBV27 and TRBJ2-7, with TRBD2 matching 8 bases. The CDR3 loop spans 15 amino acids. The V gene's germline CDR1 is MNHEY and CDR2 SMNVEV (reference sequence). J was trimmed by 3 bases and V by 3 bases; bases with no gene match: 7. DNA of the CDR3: TGTGCCAGCAGTTTGATAGCGGGACCTTTCTACGAGCAGTACTTC. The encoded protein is CASSLIAGPFYEQYF.

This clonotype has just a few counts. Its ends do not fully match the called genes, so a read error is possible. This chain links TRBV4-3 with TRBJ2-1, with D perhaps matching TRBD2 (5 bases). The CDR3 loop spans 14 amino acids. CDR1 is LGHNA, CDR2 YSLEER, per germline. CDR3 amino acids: CANSPLAGGDEQFF. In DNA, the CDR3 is TGCGCCAACAGCCCCCTCGCAGGAGGCGATGAGCAGTTCTTC.

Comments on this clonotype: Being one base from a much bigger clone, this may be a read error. For the CDR3, the DNA is TGTGCCGGCAGGCCAACGGGAGGGCCTAACATTCAGTACTTC. It translates to CAGRPTGGPNIQYF. The rearrangement links TRBV7-2 to TRBJ2-4, with 8 nucleotides matching TRBD2. There are 14 residues in the CDR3. CDR1 is SGHTA, CDR2 FQGNSA, per germline.

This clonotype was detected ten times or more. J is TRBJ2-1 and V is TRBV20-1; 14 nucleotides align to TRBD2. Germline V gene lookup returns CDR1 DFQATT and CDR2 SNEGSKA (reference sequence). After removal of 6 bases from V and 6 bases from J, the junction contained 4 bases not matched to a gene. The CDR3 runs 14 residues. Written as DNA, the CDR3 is TGCAGTGCCGTAGGACTAGCGGGAGGCAATGAGCAGTTCTTC. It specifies CSAVGLAGGNEQFF.

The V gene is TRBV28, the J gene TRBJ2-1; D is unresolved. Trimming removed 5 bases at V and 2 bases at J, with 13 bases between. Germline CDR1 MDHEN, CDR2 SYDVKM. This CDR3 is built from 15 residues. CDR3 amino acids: CASSPRSQTYNEQFF. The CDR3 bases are TGTGCCAGCAGTCCCCGGTCCCAGACCTACAATGAGCAGTTCTTC.

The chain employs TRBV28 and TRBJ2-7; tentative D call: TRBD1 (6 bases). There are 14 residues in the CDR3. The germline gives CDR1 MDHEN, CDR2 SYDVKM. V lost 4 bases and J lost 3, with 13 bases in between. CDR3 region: CASSSTGPNYEQYF. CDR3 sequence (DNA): TGTGCCAGCAGTTCAACAGGGCCGAACTACGAGCAGTACTTC.

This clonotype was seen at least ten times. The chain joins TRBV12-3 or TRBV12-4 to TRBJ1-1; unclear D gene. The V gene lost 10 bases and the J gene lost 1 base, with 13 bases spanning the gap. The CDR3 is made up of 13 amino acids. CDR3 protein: CATITGWNTEAFF. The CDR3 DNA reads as TGTGCCACCATAACTGGGTGGAACACTGAAGCTTTCTTT.

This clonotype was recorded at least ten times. The CDR3 coding sequence is TGTGCCAGCAGCTGGGGGGGCAGGGGGAACACTGAAGCTTTCTTT. Its translation is CASSWGGRGNTEAFF. The V gene is TRBV5-5, the J gene TRBJ1-1; a possible D gene is TRBD1 (6 bases). CDR3 length: 15 residues. Germline V gene sequence: CDR1 SGHKS, CDR2 YYEKEE (reference sequence). Trimming took off 3 bases at V and 1 base at J, with 13 bases between the two ends.

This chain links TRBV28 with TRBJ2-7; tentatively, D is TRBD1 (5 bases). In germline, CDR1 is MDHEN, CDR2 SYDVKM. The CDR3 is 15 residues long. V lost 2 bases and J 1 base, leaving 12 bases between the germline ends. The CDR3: CASSLPAGPSYEQYF. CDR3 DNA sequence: TGTGCCAGCAGTTTACCTGCAGGGCCTTCCTACGAGCAGTACTTC.

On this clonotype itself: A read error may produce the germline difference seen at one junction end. In nucleotides, the CDR3 is TGTGCTAGCAGCTTAGTTCGACAGGGGGCCGGAGAGACCCAGTACTTC. Translation: CASSLVRQGAGETQYF. The J gene is TRBJ2-5, the V gene TRBV7-7, with 10 positions matching TRBD1. CDR1 SSHAT and CDR2 FNYEAQ come from the germline V gene (reference sequence). The CDR3 is 16 amino acids.

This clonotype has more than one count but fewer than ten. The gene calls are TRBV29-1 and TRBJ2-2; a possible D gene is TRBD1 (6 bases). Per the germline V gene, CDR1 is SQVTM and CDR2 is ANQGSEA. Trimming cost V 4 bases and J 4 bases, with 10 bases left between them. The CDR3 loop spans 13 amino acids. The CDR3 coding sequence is TGCAGCGTTGTAATAGGGGGCACCGGGGAGCTGTTTTTT. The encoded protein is CSVVIGGTGELFF.

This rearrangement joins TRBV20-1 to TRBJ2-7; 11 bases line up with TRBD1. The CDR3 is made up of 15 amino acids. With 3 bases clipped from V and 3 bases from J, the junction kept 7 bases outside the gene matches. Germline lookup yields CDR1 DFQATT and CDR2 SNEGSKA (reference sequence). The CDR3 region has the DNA TGCAGTGCTAGGTGGGGGACAGGGGGGTTCTACGAGCAGTACTTC. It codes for CSARWGTGGFYEQYF.

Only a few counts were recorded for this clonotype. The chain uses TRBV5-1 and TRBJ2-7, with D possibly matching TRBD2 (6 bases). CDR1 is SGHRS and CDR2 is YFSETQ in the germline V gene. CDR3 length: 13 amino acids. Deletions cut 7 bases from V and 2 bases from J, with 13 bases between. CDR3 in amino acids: CASAREWTYEQYF. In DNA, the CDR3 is TGCGCCAGCGCTCGGGAGTGGACCTACGAGCAGTACTTC.

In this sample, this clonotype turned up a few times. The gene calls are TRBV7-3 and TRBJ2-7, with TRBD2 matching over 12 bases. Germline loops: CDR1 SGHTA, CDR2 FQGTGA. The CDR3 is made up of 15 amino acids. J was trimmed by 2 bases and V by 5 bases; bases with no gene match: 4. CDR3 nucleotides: TGTGCCAGCAGCAAACCTAGCGGGGGGGCCTACGAGCAGTACTTC. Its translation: CASSKPSGGAYEQYF.

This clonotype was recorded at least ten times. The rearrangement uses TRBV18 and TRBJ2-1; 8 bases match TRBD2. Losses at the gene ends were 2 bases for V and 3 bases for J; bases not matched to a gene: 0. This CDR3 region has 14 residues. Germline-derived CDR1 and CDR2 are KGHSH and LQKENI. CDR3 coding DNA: TGTGCCAGCTCACCAACTAGCGGCTACAATGAGCAGTTCTTC. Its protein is CASSPTSGYNEQFF.

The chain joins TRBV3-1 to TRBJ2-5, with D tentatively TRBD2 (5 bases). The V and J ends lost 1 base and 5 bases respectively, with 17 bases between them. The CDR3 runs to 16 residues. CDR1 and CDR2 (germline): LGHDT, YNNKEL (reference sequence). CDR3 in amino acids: CASSQVVSATQETQYF. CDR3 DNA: TGTGCCAGCAGCCAAGTTGTTAGCGCAACCCAGGAGACCCAGTACTTC.

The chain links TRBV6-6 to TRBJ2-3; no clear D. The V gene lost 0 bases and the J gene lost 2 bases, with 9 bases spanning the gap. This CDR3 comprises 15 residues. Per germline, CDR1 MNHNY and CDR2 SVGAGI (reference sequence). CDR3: CASSYSRVYTDTQYF. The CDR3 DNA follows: TGTGCCAGCAGTTACTCCCGGGTTTACACAGATACGCAGTATTTT.

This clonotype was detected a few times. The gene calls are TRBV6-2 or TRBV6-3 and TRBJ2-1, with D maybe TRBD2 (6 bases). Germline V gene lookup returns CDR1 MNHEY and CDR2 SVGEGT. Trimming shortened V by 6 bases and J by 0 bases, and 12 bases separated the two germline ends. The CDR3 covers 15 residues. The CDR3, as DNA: TGTGCCAGCAGCGCACTAGCTTACTCCTACAATGAGCAGTTCTTC. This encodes CASSALAYSYNEQFF.

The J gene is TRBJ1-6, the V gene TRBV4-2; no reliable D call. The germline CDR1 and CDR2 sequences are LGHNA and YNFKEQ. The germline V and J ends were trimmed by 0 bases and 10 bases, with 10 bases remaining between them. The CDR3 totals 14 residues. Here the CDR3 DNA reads TGTGCCAGCAGCCAAGAAGTAAGGGAATCACCCCTCCACTTT. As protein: CASSQEVRESPLHF.